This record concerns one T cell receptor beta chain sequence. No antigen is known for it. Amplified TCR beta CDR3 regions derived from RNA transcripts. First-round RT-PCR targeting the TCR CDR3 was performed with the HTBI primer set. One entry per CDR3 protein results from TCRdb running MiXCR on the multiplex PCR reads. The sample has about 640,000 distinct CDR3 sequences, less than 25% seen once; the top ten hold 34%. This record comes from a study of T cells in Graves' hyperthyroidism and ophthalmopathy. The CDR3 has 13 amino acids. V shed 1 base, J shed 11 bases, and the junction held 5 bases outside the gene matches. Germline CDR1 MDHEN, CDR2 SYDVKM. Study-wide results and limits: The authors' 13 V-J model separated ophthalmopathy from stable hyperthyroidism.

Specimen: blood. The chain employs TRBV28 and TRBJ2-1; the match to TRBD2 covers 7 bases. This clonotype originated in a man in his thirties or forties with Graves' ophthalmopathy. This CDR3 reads CASSLSGGTKQFF. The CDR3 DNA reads TGTGCCAGCAGTTTATCCGGGGGGACTAAGCAGTTCTTC. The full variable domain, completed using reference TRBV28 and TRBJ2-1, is DVKVTQSSRYLVKRTGEKVFLECVQDMDHENMFWYRQDPGLGLRLIYFSYDVKMKEKGDIPEGYSVSREKKERFSLILESASTNQTSMYLCASSLSGGTKQFFGPGTRLTVL.